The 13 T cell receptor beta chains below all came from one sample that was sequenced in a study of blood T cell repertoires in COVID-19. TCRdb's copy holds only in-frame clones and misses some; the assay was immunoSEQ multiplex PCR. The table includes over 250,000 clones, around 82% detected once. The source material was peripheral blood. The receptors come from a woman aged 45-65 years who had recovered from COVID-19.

CDR3 loop: CASSVGLASLRNYEQYF. The DNA for the CDR3 is TGCGCCAGCAGCGTCGGACTAGCTTCCCTCCGGAACTACGAGCAGTACTTC. This chain links TRBV5-1 with TRBJ2-7, with TRBD2 matching 8 bases. CDR3 length equals 17 residues. Unmatched junction bases numbered 15, after V lost 4 bases and J lost 3 bases. Germline CDR1 is SGHRS and CDR2 is YFSETQ.

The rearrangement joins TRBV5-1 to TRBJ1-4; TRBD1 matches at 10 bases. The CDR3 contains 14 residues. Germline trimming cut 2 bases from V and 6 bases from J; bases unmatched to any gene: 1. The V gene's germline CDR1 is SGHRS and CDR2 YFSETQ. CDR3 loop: CASSFGTGDEKLFF. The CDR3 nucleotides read TGCGCCAGCAGCTTTGGGACAGGGGATGAAAAACTGTTTTTT.

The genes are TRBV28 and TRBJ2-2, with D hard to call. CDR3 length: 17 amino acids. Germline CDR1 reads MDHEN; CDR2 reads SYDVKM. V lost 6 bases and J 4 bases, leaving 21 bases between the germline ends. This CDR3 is CASSPQLAAPITGELFF. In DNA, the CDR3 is TGTGCCAGCAGCCCCCAATTGGCGGCCCCGATCACCGGGGAGCTGTTTTTT. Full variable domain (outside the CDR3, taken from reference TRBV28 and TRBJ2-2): DVKVTQSSRYLVKRTGEKVFLECVQDMDHENMFWYRQDPGLGLRLIYFSYDVKMKEKGDIPEGYSVSREKKERFSLILESASTNQTSMYLCASSPQLAAPITGELFFGEGSRLTVL.

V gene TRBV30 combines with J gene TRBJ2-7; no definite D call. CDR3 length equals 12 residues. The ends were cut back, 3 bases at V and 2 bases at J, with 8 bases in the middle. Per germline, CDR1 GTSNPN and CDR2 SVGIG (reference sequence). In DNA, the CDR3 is TGTGCCTGGAGGCCTAACCCCTACGAGCAGTACTTC. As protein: CAWRPNPYEQYF.

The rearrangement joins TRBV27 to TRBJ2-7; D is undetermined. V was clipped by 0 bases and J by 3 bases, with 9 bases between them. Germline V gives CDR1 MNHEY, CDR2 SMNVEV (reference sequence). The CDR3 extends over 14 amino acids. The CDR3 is CASSLSDKDYEQYF. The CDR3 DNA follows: TGTGCCAGCAGTTTATCCGACAAAGACTACGAGCAGTACTTC.

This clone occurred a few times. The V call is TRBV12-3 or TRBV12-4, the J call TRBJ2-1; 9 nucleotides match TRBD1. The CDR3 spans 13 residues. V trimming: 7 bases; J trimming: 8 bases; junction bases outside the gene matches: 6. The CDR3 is CASTGDRAYEQFF. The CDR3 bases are TGTGCCAGCACAGGGGACAGGGCCTATGAGCAGTTCTTC.

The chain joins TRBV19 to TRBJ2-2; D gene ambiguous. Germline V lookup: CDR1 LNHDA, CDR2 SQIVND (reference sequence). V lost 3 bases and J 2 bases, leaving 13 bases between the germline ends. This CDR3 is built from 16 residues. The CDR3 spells CASSMLVVGNTGELFF. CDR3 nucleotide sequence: TGTGCCAGTAGTATGCTAGTGGTAGGCAACACCGGGGAGCTGTTTTTT.

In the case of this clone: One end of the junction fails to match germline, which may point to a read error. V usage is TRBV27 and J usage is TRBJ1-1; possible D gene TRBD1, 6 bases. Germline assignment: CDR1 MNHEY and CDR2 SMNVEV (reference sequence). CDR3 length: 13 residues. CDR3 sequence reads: CASRNTGNAEAFF. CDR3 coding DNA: TGTGCCAGCAGAAACACAGGGAACGCTGAAGCTTTCTTT.

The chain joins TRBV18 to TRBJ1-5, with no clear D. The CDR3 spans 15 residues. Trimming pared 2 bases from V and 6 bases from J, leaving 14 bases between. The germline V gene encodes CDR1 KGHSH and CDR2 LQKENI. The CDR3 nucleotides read TGTGCCAGCTCACCAGGGCCATTCTTAGGTCAGCCCCAGCATTTT. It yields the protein CASSPGPFLGQPQHF.

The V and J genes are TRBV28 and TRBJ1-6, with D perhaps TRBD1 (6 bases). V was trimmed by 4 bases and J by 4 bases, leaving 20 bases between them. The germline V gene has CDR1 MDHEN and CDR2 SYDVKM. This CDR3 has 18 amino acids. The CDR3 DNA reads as TGTGCCAGCAGTTCTTTACCGACAGGCCTTTTATATAATTCACCCCTCCACTTT. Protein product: CASSSLPTGLLYNSPLHF.

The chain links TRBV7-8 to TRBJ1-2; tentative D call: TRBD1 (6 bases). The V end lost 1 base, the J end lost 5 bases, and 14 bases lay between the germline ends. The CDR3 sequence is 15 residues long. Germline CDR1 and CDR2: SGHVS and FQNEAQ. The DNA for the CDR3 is TGTGCCAGCAGCTTAGTATACGGGACATTATATGGCTACACCTTC. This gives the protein CASSLVYGTLYGYTF.

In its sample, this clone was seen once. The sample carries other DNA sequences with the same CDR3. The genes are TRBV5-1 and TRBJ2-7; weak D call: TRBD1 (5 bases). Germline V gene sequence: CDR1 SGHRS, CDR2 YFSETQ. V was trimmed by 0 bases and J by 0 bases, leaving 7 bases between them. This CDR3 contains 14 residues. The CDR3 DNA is TGCGCCAGCAGCTTGGAGGGGTTCTCCTACGAGCAGTACTTC. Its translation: CASSLEGFSYEQYF.

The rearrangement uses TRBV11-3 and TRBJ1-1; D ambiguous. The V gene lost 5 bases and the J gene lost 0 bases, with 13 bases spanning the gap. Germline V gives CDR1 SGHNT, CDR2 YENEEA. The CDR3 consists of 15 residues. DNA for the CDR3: TGTGCCAGCAGCCAAGGCGGGAGTCTGAACACTGAAGCTTTCTTT. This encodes CASSQGGSLNTEAFF.